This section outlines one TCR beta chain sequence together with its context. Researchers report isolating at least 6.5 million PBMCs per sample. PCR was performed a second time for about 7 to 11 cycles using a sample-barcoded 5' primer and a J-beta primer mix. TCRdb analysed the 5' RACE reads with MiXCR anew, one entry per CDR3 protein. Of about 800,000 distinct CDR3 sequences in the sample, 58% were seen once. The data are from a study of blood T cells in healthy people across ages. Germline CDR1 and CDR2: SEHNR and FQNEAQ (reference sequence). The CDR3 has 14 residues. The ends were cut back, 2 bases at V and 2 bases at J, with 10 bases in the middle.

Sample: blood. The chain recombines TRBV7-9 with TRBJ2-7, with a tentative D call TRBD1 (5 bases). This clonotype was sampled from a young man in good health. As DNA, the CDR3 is TGTGCCAGCAGCTTAAGCGACAGCGCCTACGAGCAGTACTTC. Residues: CASSLSDSAYEQYF.